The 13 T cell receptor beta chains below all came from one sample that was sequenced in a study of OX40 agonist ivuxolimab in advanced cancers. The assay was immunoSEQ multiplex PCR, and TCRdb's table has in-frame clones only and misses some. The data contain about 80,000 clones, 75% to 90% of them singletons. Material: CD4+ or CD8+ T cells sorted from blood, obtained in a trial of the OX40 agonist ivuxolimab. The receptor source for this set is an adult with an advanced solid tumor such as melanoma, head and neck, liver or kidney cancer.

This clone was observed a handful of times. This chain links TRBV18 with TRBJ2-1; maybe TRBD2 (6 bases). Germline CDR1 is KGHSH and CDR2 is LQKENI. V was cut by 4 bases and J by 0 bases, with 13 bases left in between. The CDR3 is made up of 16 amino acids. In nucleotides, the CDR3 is TGTGCCAGCTCACGTACCGCGGGGAGCTCCTACAATGAGCAGTTCTTC. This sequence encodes CASSRTAGSSYNEQFF.

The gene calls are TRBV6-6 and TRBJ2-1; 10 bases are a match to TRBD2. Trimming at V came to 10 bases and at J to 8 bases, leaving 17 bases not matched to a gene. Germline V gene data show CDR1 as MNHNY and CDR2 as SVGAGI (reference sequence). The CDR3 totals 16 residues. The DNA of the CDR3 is TGTGCCACCAGGATCCTTGGAGAGCGGGGGGGATATGAGCAGTTCTTC. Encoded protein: CATRILGERGGYEQFF.

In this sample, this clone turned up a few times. CDR3 sequence: CAWSTLGVNTIYF. The DNA of the CDR3 is TGTGCCTGGAGTACCTTGGGGGTGAACACCATATATTTT. V gene TRBV30 combines with J gene TRBJ1-3; D may be TRBD1 (5 bases). Trimming took off 2 bases at V and 7 bases at J, with 12 bases between the two ends. Germline CDR1 is GTSNPN and CDR2 is SVGIG (reference sequence). The CDR3 has 13 amino acids. The variable domain in full, completed from reference TRBV30 and TRBJ1-3, reads SQTIHQWPATLVQPVGSPLSLECTVEGTSNPNLYWYRQAAGRGLQLLFYSVGIGQISSEVPQNLSASRPQDRQFILSSKKLLLSDSGFYLCAWSTLGVNTIYFGEGSWLTVV.

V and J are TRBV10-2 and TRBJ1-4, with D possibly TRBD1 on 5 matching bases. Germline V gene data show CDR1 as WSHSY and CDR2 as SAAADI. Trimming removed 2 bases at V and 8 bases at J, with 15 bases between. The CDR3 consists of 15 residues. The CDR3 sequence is CASSEAGGVYEKLFF. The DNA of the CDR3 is TGCGCCAGCAGTGAGGCGGGGGGGGTTTACGAAAAACTGTTTTTT.

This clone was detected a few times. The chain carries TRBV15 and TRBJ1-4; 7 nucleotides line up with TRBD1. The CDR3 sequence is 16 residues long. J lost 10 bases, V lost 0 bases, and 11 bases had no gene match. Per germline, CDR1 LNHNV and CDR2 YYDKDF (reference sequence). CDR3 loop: CATSRDPQGDRGKLFF. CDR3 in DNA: TGTGCCACCAGCAGAGACCCCCAGGGGGATCGGGGAAAACTGTTTTTT.

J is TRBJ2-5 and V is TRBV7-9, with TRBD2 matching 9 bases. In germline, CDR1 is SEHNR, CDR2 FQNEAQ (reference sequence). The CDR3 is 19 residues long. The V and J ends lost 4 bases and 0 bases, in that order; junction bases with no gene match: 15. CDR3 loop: CASSSTGGSGGQYQETQYF. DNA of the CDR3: TGTGCCAGCAGCTCCACTGGGGGTAGCGGGGGCCAGTACCAAGAGACCCAGTACTTC.

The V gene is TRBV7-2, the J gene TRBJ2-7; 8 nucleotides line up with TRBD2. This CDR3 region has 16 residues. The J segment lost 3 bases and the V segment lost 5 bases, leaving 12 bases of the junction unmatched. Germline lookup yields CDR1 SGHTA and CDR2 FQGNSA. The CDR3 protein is CASSLESRGVRYEQYF. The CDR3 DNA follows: TGTGCCAGCAGCCTTGAGTCGCGGGGGGTCCGCTACGAGCAGTACTTC.

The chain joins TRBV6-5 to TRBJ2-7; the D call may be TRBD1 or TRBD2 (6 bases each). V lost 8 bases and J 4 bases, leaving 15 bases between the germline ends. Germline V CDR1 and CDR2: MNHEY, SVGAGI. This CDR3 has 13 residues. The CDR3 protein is CASRPGAPYEQYF. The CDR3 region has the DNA TGTGCCAGCCGTCCGGGGGCGCCGTACGAGCAGTACTTC.

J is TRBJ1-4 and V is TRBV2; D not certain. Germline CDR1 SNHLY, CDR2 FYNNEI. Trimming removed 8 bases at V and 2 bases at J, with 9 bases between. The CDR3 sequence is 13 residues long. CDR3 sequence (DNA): TGTGCCAGCGTAGGGATCACTAATGAAAAACTGTTTTTT. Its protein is CASVGITNEKLFF.

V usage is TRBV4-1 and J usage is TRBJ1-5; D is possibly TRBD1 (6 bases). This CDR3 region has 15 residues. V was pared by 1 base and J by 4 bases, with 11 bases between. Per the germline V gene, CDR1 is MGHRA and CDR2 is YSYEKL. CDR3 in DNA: TGCGCCAGCAGCCAAGCGGCAGGGGTGAATCAGCCCCAGCATTTT. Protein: CASSQAAGVNQPQHF.

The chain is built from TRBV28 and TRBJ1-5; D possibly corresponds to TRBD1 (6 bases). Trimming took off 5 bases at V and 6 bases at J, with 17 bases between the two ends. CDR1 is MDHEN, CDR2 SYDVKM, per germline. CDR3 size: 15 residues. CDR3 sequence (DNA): TGTGCCAGCAGTCTAGGGGGGACCAGGAGTCAGCCCCAGCATTTT. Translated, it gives CASSLGGTRSQPQHF. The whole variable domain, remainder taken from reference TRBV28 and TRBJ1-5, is DVKVTQSSRYLVKRTGEKVFLECVQDMDHENMFWYRQDPGLGLRLIYFSYDVKMKEKGDIPEGYSVSREKKERFSLILESASTNQTSMYLCASSLGGTRSQPQHFGDGTRLSIL.

The CDR3 bases are TGTGCCATCAGTGACCCGGGGGGGTCTACCGGGGAGCTGTTTTTT. Amino acids: CAISDPGGSTGELFF. The gene calls are TRBV10-3 and TRBJ2-2; 8 positions match TRBD2. V shed 3 bases and J 5 bases; nucleotides not matched to a gene: 5. The length of the CDR3 is 15 residues. Per germline, CDR1 ENHRY and CDR2 SYGVKD.

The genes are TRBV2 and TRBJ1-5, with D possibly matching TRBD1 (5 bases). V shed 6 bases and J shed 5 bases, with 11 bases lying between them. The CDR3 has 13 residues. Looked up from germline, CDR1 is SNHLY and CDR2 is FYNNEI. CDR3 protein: CASSQGADQPQHF. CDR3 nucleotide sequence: TGTGCCAGCAGCCAGGGAGCGGATCAGCCCCAGCATTTT.